Here is one T cell receptor beta chain with its context. Its antigen is unknown. This specimen comes from a study of T cell repertoires in cytomegalovirus infection. Study details: In the study, CMV epitopes included recently identified HLA-C-restricted and well-studied HLA-B-restricted ones. Both a matching HLA type and CMV infection were indicated by public TCR beta signatures.

Findings and limits, study-wide: People with CMV and the relevant HLA were identified by cumulative public TCR beta family frequency.

TCRdb re-called the reads with MiXCR, one entry per CDR3 protein. Here the sample spans 140,000 to 150,000 distinct CDR3 sequences, around 30% being singletons. Per germline, CDR1 SGHAT and CDR2 FQNNGV. The V gene lost 4 bases and the J gene lost 4 bases, with 10 bases spanning the gap. This CDR3 region has 14 residues. V gene TRBV11-2 combines with J gene TRBJ2-2; maybe TRBD1 (5 bases). This receptor was identified in a human donor in good health (CMV status not recorded). Some clones in this sample may be carry-over from other donors' samples. The source material was CD8+ T cells from cultured PBMCs, sampled from culture after CMV antigen stimulation. CDR3 residues: CASSYWGGTGELFF. CDR3 nucleotides: TGTGCCAGCAGCTACTGGGGCGGCACCGGGGAGCTGTTTTTT.